These 9 T cell receptor beta chains share one sample of origin, sequenced in a study of blood T cell repertoires in COVID-19. Profiling relied on immunoSEQ multiplex PCR, and the TCRdb table lists in-frame clones only, not all of them. The repertoire has around 220,000 clones, about 86% of them found once; the top ten carry 10%. Source material: peripheral blood. The receptors were sampled from a woman aged 45-60 years with COVID-19, enrolled during active disease.

V usage is TRBV7-8 and J usage is TRBJ2-7, with 10 bases aligning to TRBD1. This CDR3 contains 14 residues. Per the germline V gene, CDR1 is SGHVS and CDR2 is FQNEAQ. With V trimmed by 6 bases and J by 7 bases, 9 bases remained unmatched. The CDR3, as DNA: TGTGCCAGCAGTTCCGGGACAGGGGCCCAGGAGCAGTACTTC. This gives the protein CASSSGTGAQEQYF. The full variable domain, with the rest looked up from reference TRBV7-8 and TRBJ2-7, is GAGVSQSPRYKVAKRGQDVALRCDPISGHVSLFWYQQALGQGPEFLTYFQNEAQLDKSGLPSDRFFAERPEGSVSTLKIQRTQQEDSAVYLCASSSGTGAQEQYFGPGTRLTVT.

The chain is built from TRBV7-2 and TRBJ2-3; weak D call: TRBD1 (5 bases). This CDR3 comprises 15 residues. Per germline, CDR1 SGHTA and CDR2 FQGNSA. V was cut by 5 bases and J by 0 bases, with 12 bases left in between. The CDR3 reads CASSVTGWSTDTQYF. CDR3 nucleotides: TGTGCCAGCAGCGTTACAGGATGGAGCACAGATACGCAGTATTTT.

The chain is built from TRBV14 and TRBJ2-1, with 11 bases fitting TRBD2. The CDR3 contains 14 residues. V shed 5 bases and J 9 bases; nucleotides not matched to a gene: 6. Per the germline V gene, CDR1 is SGHDN and CDR2 is FVKESK. CDR3 in amino acids: CASSDLAGGIEQFF. DNA of the CDR3: TGTGCCAGCAGCGACCTAGCGGGGGGTATTGAGCAGTTCTTC.

The gene calls are TRBV19 and TRBJ1-5; tentative D call: TRBD1 (5 bases). CDR3 length equals 14 residues. With 6 bases removed from V and 8 bases from J, the gap between germline ends came to 17 bases. Germline V gene data show CDR1 as LNHDA and CDR2 as SQIVND (reference sequence). The CDR3 bases are TGTGCCAGTAGGGGCAGTGGGGAGGGGAAGCCCCAGCATTTT. Its translation: CASRGSGEGKPQHF.

This sequence joins TRBV10-3 and TRBJ2-2; 7 positions match TRBD2. Looked up from germline, CDR1 is ENHRY and CDR2 is SYGVKD. The CDR3 is 17 amino acids. V was pared by 2 bases and J by 3 bases, with 9 bases of the junction left unmatched. The CDR3 is CAISEPRGGGDTGELFF. CDR3 in DNA: TGTGCCATCAGTGAGCCGAGGGGCGGGGGAGACACCGGGGAGCTGTTTTTT.

J is TRBJ2-3 and V is TRBV6-6, with D possibly being TRBD2 (6 bases). The V end lost 7 bases, the J end lost 1 base, and 12 bases lay between the germline ends. The CDR3 extends over 14 amino acids. From germline, CDR1 is MNHNY and CDR2 SVGAGI (reference sequence). The CDR3 DNA reads TGTGCCAGCAATGCGGGGCTTGGCACAGATACGCAGTATTTT. As protein: CASNAGLGTDTQYF.

This clone has a handful of counts. The chain uses TRBV1 and TRBJ1-2; no DNA check was done on the table's D call, TRBD1. TRBV1 is assigned pseudogene status. The CDR3 loop spans 15 amino acids. Written as DNA, the CDR3 is TGCACCAGCAGCCACGGAAGACAGACCCTCTATGGCTACACCTTC. It translates to CTSSHGRQTLYGYTF.

The V and J genes are TRBV30 and TRBJ2-1; a weak D match, TRBD2 (7 bases). From germline, CDR1 is GTSNPN and CDR2 SVGIG (reference sequence). CDR3 length equals 15 residues. Trimming cost V 3 bases and J 6 bases, with 18 bases left between them. CDR3 sequence (DNA): TGTGCCTGGAGAAGTAGGACGGGGGGCTTCAATGAGCAGTTCTTC. Translating gives CAWRSRTGGFNEQFF.

The chain joins TRBV4-1 to TRBJ2-5; D may be TRBD1 (5 bases). V shed 6 bases and J shed 5 bases, with 13 bases lying between them. Germline V lookup: CDR1 MGHRA, CDR2 YSYEKL. The CDR3 contains 13 residues. The CDR3: CASRGVGGETQYF. Here the CDR3 DNA reads TGCGCCAGCAGAGGGGTTGGTGGGGAGACCCAGTACTTC.